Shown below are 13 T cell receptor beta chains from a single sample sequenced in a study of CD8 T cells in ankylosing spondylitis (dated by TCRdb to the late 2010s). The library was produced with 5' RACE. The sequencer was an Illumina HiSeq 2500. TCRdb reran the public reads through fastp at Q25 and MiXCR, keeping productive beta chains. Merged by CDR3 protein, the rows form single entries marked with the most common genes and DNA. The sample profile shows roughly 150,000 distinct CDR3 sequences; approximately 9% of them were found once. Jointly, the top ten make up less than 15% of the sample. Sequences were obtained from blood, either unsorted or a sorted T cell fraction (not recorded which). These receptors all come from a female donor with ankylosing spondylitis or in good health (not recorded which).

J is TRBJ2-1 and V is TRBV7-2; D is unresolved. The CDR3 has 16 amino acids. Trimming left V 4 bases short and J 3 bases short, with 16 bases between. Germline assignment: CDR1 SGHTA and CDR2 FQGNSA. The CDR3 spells CASSSASRRFYNEQFF. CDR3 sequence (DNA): TGTGCCAGCAGCTCCGCAAGCCGAAGGTTCTACAATGAGCAGTTCTTC.

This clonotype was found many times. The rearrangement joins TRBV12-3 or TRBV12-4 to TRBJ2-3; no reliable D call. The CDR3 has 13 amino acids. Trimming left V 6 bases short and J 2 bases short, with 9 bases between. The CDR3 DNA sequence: TGTGCCAGCAGCACGGTTTCCACAGATACGCAGTATTTT. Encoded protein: CASSTVSTDTQYF.

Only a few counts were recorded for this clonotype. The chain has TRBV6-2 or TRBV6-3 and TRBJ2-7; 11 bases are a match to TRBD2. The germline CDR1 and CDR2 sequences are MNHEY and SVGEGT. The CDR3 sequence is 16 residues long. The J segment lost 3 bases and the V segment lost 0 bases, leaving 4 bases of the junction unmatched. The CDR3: CASSYSQTSGDYEQYF. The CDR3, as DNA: TGTGCCAGCAGTTACTCGCAGACTAGCGGGGACTACGAGCAGTACTTC.

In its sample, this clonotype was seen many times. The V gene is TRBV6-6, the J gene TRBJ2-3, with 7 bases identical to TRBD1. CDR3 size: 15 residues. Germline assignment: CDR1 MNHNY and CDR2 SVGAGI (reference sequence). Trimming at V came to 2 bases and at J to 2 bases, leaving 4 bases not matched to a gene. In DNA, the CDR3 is TGTGCCAGCAGTTACACCGGGACAGACACAGATACGCAGTATTTT. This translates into CASSYTGTDTDTQYF.

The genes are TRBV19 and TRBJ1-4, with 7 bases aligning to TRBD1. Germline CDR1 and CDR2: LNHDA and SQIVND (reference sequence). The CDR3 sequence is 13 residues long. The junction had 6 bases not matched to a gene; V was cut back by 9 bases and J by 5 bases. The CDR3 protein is CARPDRKNEKLFF. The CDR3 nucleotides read TGTGCCAGACCGGACAGGAAGAATGAAAAACTGTTTTTT.

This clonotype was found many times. CDR3 coding DNA: TGTGCCAGCAGCTTGGCCCGGGTCTTAGGGAGTAGTGAGCAGTTCTTC. Translated, it gives CASSLARVLGSSEQFF. The V call is TRBV5-6, the J call TRBJ2-1, with a possible D match to TRBD2 (5 bases). Trimming removed 0 bases at V and 9 bases at J, with 19 bases between. Germline V gene data show CDR1 as SGHDT and CDR2 as YYEEEE. This CDR3 contains 16 residues.

The CDR3 reads CSVLAGVPPTSTDTQYF. CDR3 DNA sequence: TGCAGCGTACTAGCGGGCGTCCCCCCCACTAGCACAGATACGCAGTATTTT. V is TRBV20-1 and J is TRBJ2-3; 9 bases map to TRBD2. Germline loops: CDR1 DFQATT, CDR2 SNEGSKA (reference sequence). The CDR3 contains 17 residues.

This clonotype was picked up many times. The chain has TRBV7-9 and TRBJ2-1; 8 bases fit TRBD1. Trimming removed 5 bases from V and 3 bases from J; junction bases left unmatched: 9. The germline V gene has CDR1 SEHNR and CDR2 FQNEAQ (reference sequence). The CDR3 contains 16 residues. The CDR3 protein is CASSPGTGRGYNEQFF. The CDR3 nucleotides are TGTGCCAGCAGCCCAGGGACAGGCAGGGGCTACAATGAGCAGTTCTTC.

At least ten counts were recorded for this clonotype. CDR3 region: CASSQEWGETYEQYF. The CDR3 DNA reads TGCGCCAGCAGCCAAGAGTGGGGAGAGACCTACGAGCAGTACTTC. The genes are TRBV4-3 and TRBJ2-7; possible D gene TRBD2, 5 bases. The CDR3 spans 15 residues. Germline values: CDR1 LGHNA, CDR2 YSLEER. Trimming pared 0 bases from V and 2 bases from J, leaving 11 bases between.

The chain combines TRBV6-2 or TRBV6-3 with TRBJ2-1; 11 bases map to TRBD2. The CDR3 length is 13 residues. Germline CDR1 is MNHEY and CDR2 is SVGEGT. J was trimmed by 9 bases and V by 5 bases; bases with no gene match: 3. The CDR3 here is CASSLGLAVEQFF. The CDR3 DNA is TGTGCCAGCAGTCTGGGACTAGCGGTTGAGCAGTTCTTC.

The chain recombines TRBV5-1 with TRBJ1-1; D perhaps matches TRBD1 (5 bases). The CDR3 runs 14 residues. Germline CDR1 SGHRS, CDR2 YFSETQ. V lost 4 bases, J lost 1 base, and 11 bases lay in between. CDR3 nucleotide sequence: TGCGCCAGCAGCGAGGGGACGGCGAACACTGAAGCTTTCTTT. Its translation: CASSEGTANTEAFF.

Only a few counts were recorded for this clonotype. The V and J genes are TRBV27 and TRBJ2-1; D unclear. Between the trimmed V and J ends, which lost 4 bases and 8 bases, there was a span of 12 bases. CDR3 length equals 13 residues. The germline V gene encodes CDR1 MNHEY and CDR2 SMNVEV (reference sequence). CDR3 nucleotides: TGTGCCAGCAGTTACGAGAAGGGCGATGAGCAGTTCTTC. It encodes CASSYEKGDEQFF.

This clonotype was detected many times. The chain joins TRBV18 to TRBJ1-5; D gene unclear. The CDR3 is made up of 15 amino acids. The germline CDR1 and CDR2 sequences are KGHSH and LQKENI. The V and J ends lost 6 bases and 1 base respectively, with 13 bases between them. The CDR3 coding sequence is TGTGCCAGCTCCCTCGGCAGGCGGAGCAATCAGCCCCAGCATTTT. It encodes CASSLGRRSNQPQHF.